This TCR beta chain is from a study of cytomegalovirus exposure and HLA in healthy donors. Study findings and constraints: When a later analysis compared HLA-associated TCR beta chains with equally common others, the HLA-associated chains turned out to be more clonally expanded and to have lower generation probabilities.

Primers for the PCR totalled 60 Vbeta and 13 Jbeta. The assay was immunoSEQ multiplex PCR, and TCRdb's table has in-frame clones only and misses some. The table includes tens of thousands of clones, around three quarters detected once. The CDR3 runs to 15 residues. Losses at the gene ends were 3 bases for V and 0 bases for J; bases not matched to a gene: 0. Per the germline V gene, CDR1 is SGHNT and CDR2 is YYREEE (reference sequence). Points on this clone: What it binds is unknown.

The sequence was collected from a man younger than 40 in good health and CMV-seronegative. The rearrangement links TRBV5-4 to TRBJ2-5, with TRBD2 identical over 12 bases. The sequenced material came from PBMCs. The chain's CDR3 is CASSWTSGDQETQYF. The CDR3 DNA sequence: TGTGCCAGCAGCTGGACTAGCGGGGACCAAGAGACCCAGTACTTC.